The rows below give T cell receptor beta chains drawn from one sample of a study of T cell responses to AZD1222 COVID-19 vaccine. Assay used: immunoSEQ multiplex PCR; TCRdb lists only in-frame clones, some missing. Of some 140,000 clones in the sample, roughly 90% were seen once. The material was peripheral blood, obtained on day 0 of AZD1222 vaccination. These receptors all come from an adult in good health. Each CDR3 is given with its conserved first and last residue. A D gene is named only where the DNA matches it firmly. The size entry is marked missing in some rows and otherwise reads once, few, many or a size class.

D	V	J	size	CDR3	DNA
.	TRBV7-8	TRBJ1-2	.	CASSAGRFGYTF	TGTGCCAGCAGCGCCGGACGATTTGGCTACACCTTC
.	TRBV29-1	TRBJ1-2	once	CSVGDRPPNYGYTF	TGCAGCGTAGGCGACAGGCCTCCTAACTATGGCTACACCTTC
.	TRBV5-1	TRBJ2-1	.	CASGDPASYNEQFF	TGCGCCAGCGGCGACCCGGCATCCTACAATGAGCAGTTCTTC
TRBD1	TRBV7-9	TRBJ1-4	once	CASSTDRGEANEKLFF	TGTGCCAGCAGCACAGACAGGGGGGAGGCTAATGAAAAACTGTTTTTT
TRBD1	TRBV7-8	TRBJ2-5	.	CASSLGFSGTGETQYF	TGTGCCAGCAGCTTAGGTTTTTCCGGGACAGGAGAGACCCAGTACTTC
.	TRBV6-5	TRBJ2-5	.	CASSYPGASQETQYF	TGTGCCAGCAGTTACCCGGGGGCATCCCAAGAGACCCAGTACTTC
.	TRBV7-2	TRBJ2-2	.	CASSLELAAITGELFF	TGTGCCAGCAGCTTAGAATTAGCGGCTATCACCGGGGAGCTGTTTTTT
TRBD2	TRBV27	TRBJ2-1	.	CASSLSPAGGDEQFF	TGTGCCAGCAGTTTATCGCCAGCGGGAGGGGATGAGCAGTTCTTC
.	TRBV3-1/TRBV3-2	TRBJ2-1	few	CASSGQRTSYNEQFF	TGTGCCAGCAGCGGCCAGCGGACCTCCTACAATGAGCAGTTCTTC
TRBD2	TRBV7-2	TRBJ2-7	.	CASSGGLAGSYEQYF	TGTGCCAGCAGCGGGGGACTAGCGGGATCCTACGAGCAGTACTTC
TRBD2	TRBV7-9	TRBJ2-7	many	CASSSSGEQYF	TGTGCCAGCAGCTCTAGCGGCGAGCAGTACTTC
TRBD2	TRBV27	TRBJ2-5	.	CASSPTHLSASGSGTQYF	TGTGCCAGCAGTCCAACCCATCTCTCGGCTAGCGGGAGTGGGACCCAGTACTTC
.	TRBV7-9	TRBJ2-7	.	CASSLALGRDYEQYF	TGTGCCAGCAGCTTAGCTCTGGGCAGGGACTACGAGCAGTACTTC
.	TRBV11-3	TRBJ2-3	.	CASSLARGGTDTQYF	TGTGCCAGCAGCTTAGCTCGCGGGGGCACAGATACGCAGTATTTT
TRBD2	TRBV10-1	TRBJ2-2	.	CASSESGRNTGELFF	TGCGCCAGCAGTGAAAGCGGGAGGAACACCGGGGAGCTGTTTTTT
.	TRBV7-6	TRBJ2-1	.	CASSFGEPYNEQFF	TGTGCCAGCAGCTTTGGGGAGCCATACAATGAGCAGTTCTTC
TRBD1	TRBV6-5	TRBJ1-1	.	CASSYETGGTEAFF	TGTGCCAGCAGTTACGAGACAGGGGGCACTGAAGCTTTCTTT
.	TRBV6-5	TRBJ2-5	.	CASSYDSGAGEETQYF	TGTGCCAGCAGTTACGATTCTGGTGCGGGTGAGGAGACCCAGTACTTC
.	TRBV4-3	TRBJ2-7	once	CASSQDLPDVPYEQYF	TGCGCCAGCAGCCAAGATTTACCGGACGTTCCCTACGAGCAGTACTTC
TRBD1	TRBV14	TRBJ1-1	.	CASSRIKTGVNTEAFF	TGTGCCAGCAGCCGGATAAAGACAGGGGTGAACACTGAAGCTTTCTTT
.	TRBV18	TRBJ1-1	.	CASSRRGFRIFRGEAFF	TGTGCCAGCTCACGACGTGGCTTTAGGATCTTTCGGGGCGAAGCTTTCTTT
.	TRBV7-2	TRBJ1-2	.	CASSGSRGNTGYGYTF	TGTGCCAGCAGCGGAAGCCGTGGAAACACCGGCTATGGCTACACCTTC
TRBD2	TRBV3-1/TRBV3-2	TRBJ2-7	.	CASSQGSGSGEQYF	TGTGCCAGCAGCCAAGGTAGCGGGAGTGGCGAGCAGTACTTC
.	TRBV5-4	TRBJ2-7	.	CASSLARTSRFEQYF	TGTGCCAGCAGCTTGGCCAGGACGTCCCGGTTCGAGCAGTACTTC
.	TRBV7-9	TRBJ2-1	.	CASSFDRSSYNEQFF	TGTGCCAGCAGCTTCGACCGTAGCTCCTACAATGAGCAGTTCTTC
.	TRBV3-1/TRBV3-2	TRBJ2-1	.	CASSQGGGRVSGEQFF	TGTGCCAGCAGCCAAGGAGGGGGGAGGGTCTCGGGTGAGCAGTTCTTC
TRBD1	TRBV19	TRBJ1-5	.	CATHGTAEGQPQHF	TGTGCCACACATGGGACAGCTGAGGGTCAGCCCCAGCATTTT